This T cell receptor (beta chain) was recovered during a study of shared clonotypes between healthy human individuals. The study's findings and limits: Clonotypes which were not shared had lower generation probabilities than clonotypes that all four donors shared.

Repertoires were generated with immunoSEQ multiplex PCR, while TCRdb's copy carries only in-frame clones and drops some. The sample gives more than 1,200,000 clones, around 98.5% of which show up once; about 0.4% is in the top ten. As concerns this clone: The antigen is undetermined.

This receptor was identified in a young man in good health. Sequencing was performed on naive CD4+ T cells sorted from blood. As for subset: CD45RA+ positively selected.

CDR3 bases: TGTGCCAGCAGGCTTAGCGGCTCTACAGATACGCAGTATTTT. Its protein product is CASRLSGSTDTQYF. This chain joins TRBV6-5 and TRBJ2-3; the D gene is possibly TRBD2 (6 bases). Germline-derived CDR1 and CDR2 are MNHEY and SVGAGI. This CDR3 region has 14 residues. V was pared by 6 bases and J by 3 bases, with 13 bases between.